The 18 T cell receptor beta chains reported below all come from one sample, sequenced in a study of neurological immune-mediated disorders. One entry per CDR3 protein results from TCRdb running MiXCR on the 5' RACE reads. The sample includes about 78,000 distinct CDR3 sequences, approximately 5% of them seen just once. The sample was PBMCs. The receptors stem from a woman aged 30 to 39 with multiple sclerosis.

This clonotype was seen at least ten times. This rearrangement joins TRBV27 to TRBJ1-2; D gene ambiguous. Germline CDR1 MNHEY, CDR2 SMNVEV (reference sequence). Trimming shortened V by 2 bases and J by 3 bases, and 7 bases separated the two germline ends. This CDR3 is built from 13 residues. The CDR3 nucleotides read TGTGCCAGCAGTTTAAACCCGTACTATGGCTACACCTTC. Protein product: CASSLNPYYGYTF.

This clonotype was seen at least ten times. The V and J genes are TRBV15 and TRBJ1-6; D is ambiguous. The length of the CDR3 is 12 residues. V was pared by 1 base and J by 13 bases, with 8 bases between. The germline V gene encodes CDR1 LNHNV and CDR2 YYDKDF (reference sequence). The DNA of the CDR3 is TGTGCCACCAGCAGAGCCGCCGGGCCCCTCCACTTT. Translation gives CATSRAAGPLHF.

This chain uses TRBV12-3 or TRBV12-4 with TRBJ2-2; D might be TRBD2 (6 bases). Trimming pared 3 bases from V and 6 bases from J, leaving 17 bases between. This CDR3 region has 16 residues. The CDR3 sequence: CASSFGGALKPGELFF. As DNA, the CDR3 is TGTGCCAGCAGTTTCGGAGGGGCCCTAAAGCCCGGGGAGCTGTTTTTT.

This clonotype was observed at least ten times. This chain links TRBV24-1 with TRBJ2-3; D gene uncertain. This CDR3 has 13 residues. The germline V gene encodes CDR1 KGHDR and CDR2 SFDVKD. V lost 0 bases and J lost 6, with 6 bases in between. The CDR3 reads CATSDLPWDTQYF. The CDR3 DNA reads TGTGCCACCAGTGATTTGCCGTGGGATACGCAGTATTTT.

CDR3 residues: CASSPGTFGTDTQYF. The CDR3 DNA reads TGTGCCAGCAGCCCCGGGACTTTTGGCACAGATACGCAGTATTTT. The chain joins TRBV7-3 to TRBJ2-3; perhaps TRBD2 as D (6 bases). Germline loops: CDR1 SGHTA, CDR2 FQGTGA. The CDR3 is 15 amino acids. The germline V and J ends were trimmed by 5 bases and 1 base, with 13 bases remaining between them.

The sample holds many counts of this clonotype. V usage is TRBV19 and J usage is TRBJ1-1; D is uncertain. This CDR3 has 10 amino acids. V was trimmed by 5 bases and J by 8 bases, leaving 6 bases between them. The germline CDR1 and CDR2 sequences are LNHDA and SQIVND (reference sequence). The CDR3, as DNA: TGTGCCAGTAGTTCTGTAGAAGCTTTCTTT. Protein sequence: CASSSVEAFF.

This chain connects TRBV5-6 to TRBJ2-1, with 8 bases identical to TRBD2. Germline V lookup: CDR1 SGHDT, CDR2 YYEEEE. This CDR3 has 14 amino acids. With 3 bases clipped from V and 8 bases from J, the junction kept 7 bases outside the gene matches. The CDR3 reads CASSSSTSEDEQFF. CDR3 bases: TGTGCCAGCAGCTCATCGACTAGCGAGGATGAGCAGTTCTTC.

This clonotype came up many times. The V gene is TRBV12-3 or TRBV12-4, the J gene TRBJ1-1; possibly TRBD1 for D (6 bases). V lost 5 bases to trimming and J lost 0 bases, with 13 bases between them. The CDR3 length is 15 residues. CDR3 coding DNA: TGTGCCAGCAGTCCCGCCGGGACATTGAACACTGAAGCTTTCTTT. Translating it yields CASSPAGTLNTEAFF.

The chain couples TRBV6-5 to TRBJ1-5; no reliable D call. CDR1 is MNHEY, CDR2 SVGAGI, per germline. The CDR3 contains 15 residues. Trimming took off 0 bases at V and 2 bases at J, with 8 bases between the two ends. CDR3 amino acids: CASSYSITGNQPQHF. CDR3 in DNA: TGTGCCAGCAGTTACTCGATAACCGGCAATCAGCCCCAGCATTTT.

This clonotype was counted at least ten times. This rearrangement joins TRBV28 to TRBJ2-1, with 7 bases lining up with TRBD2. CDR3 length: 17 amino acids. Germline CDR1 reads MDHEN; CDR2 reads SYDVKM. Trimming cost V 5 bases and J 3 bases; bases outside gene matches: 13. CDR3: CASSLISAGARYNEQFF. The DNA for the CDR3 is TGTGCCAGCAGTCTTATCTCGGCGGGAGCTCGCTACAATGAGCAGTTCTTC. Full variable domain (rest looked up from reference TRBV28 and TRBJ2-1): DVKVTQSSRYLVKRTGEKVFLECVQDMDHENMFWYRQDPGLGLRLIYFSYDVKMKEKGDIPEGYSVSREKKERFSLILESASTNQTSMYLCASSLISAGARYNEQFFGPGTRLTVL.

This clonotype was observed many times. The V gene is TRBV5-1, the J gene TRBJ2-6; D may be TRBD2 (7 bases). Trimming left V 0 bases short and J 0 bases short, with 16 bases between. Per the germline V gene, CDR1 is SGHRS and CDR2 is YFSETQ. This CDR3 is built from 19 residues. This CDR3 reads CASSLAGGLAVSGANVLTF. The DNA for the CDR3 is TGCGCCAGCAGCTTGGCCGGGGGGCTGGCGGTCTCTGGGGCCAACGTCCTGACTTTC.

The table lists this clonotype with many counts. The chain links TRBV5-4 to TRBJ2-1, with D possibly matching TRBD2 (6 bases). V lost 5 bases to trimming and J lost 0 bases, with 15 bases between them. The germline V gene has CDR1 SGHNT and CDR2 YYREEE (reference sequence). The CDR3 length is 16 residues. The CDR3, as DNA: TGTGCCAGCAGTCCCGGGACTCCGAGCTCCTACAATGAGCAGTTCTTC. Its translation: CASSPGTPSSYNEQFF.

This clonotype was seen ten or more times. The chain uses TRBV20-1 and TRBJ2-3; D possibly corresponds to TRBD1 (6 bases). CDR3 length: 14 residues. Trimming cost V 4 bases and J 7 bases, with 18 bases left between them. Germline V lookup: CDR1 DFQATT, CDR2 SNEGSKA (reference sequence). CDR3 nucleotide sequence: TGCAGTGCTATTAATAACAGGGAAGCGAATACGCAGTATTTT. This gives the protein CSAINNREANTQYF.

This clonotype was picked up many times. The rearrangement joins TRBV20-1 to TRBJ2-1; the match to TRBD1 covers 8 bases. V lost 0 bases to trimming and J lost 6 bases; unmatched junction nucleotides: 10. The CDR3 extends over 16 amino acids. Germline-derived CDR1 and CDR2 are DFQATT and SNEGSKA (reference sequence). The DNA of the CDR3 is TGCAGTGCTAGAGATTTAAGCACAGGGGGTTTCAATGAGCAGTTCTTC. It encodes CSARDLSTGGFNEQFF.

At least ten counts were recorded for this clonotype. The V gene is TRBV5-4, the J gene TRBJ2-5, with a possible D match to TRBD1 (6 bases). V dropped 0 bases and J dropped 5 bases, with 8 bases sitting between them. This CDR3 has 13 amino acids. CDR1 is SGHNT, CDR2 YYREEE, per germline (reference sequence). As DNA, the CDR3 is TGTGCCAGCAGCTTGGGTCAGGGGGAGACCCAGTACTTC. Amino acid sequence: CASSLGQGETQYF.

The J gene is TRBJ2-3, the V gene TRBV5-1; no definite D call. Between the trimmed V and J ends, which lost 5 bases and 4 bases, there was a span of 14 bases. CDR1 and CDR2 from the germline V gene are SGHRS and YFSETQ. This CDR3 is built from 14 residues. CDR3 region: CASRSRAQADTQYF. The CDR3 nucleotides are TGCGCCAGCAGATCTAGAGCTCAGGCAGATACGCAGTATTTT. Using reference TRBV5-1 and TRBJ2-3 for the parts outside the CDR3, the full variable domain is KAGVTQTPRYLIKTRGQQVTLSCSPISGHRSVSWYQQTPGQGLQFLFEYFSETQRNKGNFPGRFSGRQFSNSRSEMNVSTLELGDSALYLCASRSRAQADTQYFGPGTRLTVL.

This clonotype came up many times. The V call is TRBV15, the J call TRBJ2-7; 12 bases match TRBD2. The CDR3 has 15 residues. Germline CDR1 LNHNV, CDR2 YYDKDF (reference sequence). The J segment lost 3 bases and the V segment lost 3 bases, leaving 3 bases of the junction unmatched. Here the CDR3 DNA reads TGTGCCACCAGCAGTAAGACTAGCGGGAGCTACGAGCAGTACTTC. Translated: CATSSKTSGSYEQYF.

This clonotype was seen repeatedly, ten times or more. The V call is TRBV20-1, the J call TRBJ1-1, with a possible D match to TRBD1 (6 bases). The germline CDR1 and CDR2 sequences are DFQATT and SNEGSKA (reference sequence). Trimming cost V 4 bases and J 4 bases, with 10 bases left between them. The CDR3 loop spans 12 amino acids. The CDR3 coding sequence is TGCAGTGCTATAACAGGGCCCACTGAAGCTTTCTTT. It translates to CSAITGPTEAFF.